This T cell receptor beta chain stems from a study of blood T cell repertoires in COVID-19. Some clones are missing from TCRdb's copy, which holds only in-frame ones; the method was immunoSEQ multiplex PCR. The sample lists a few hundred thousand clones, roughly four fifths occurring once. The CDR3 is 16 amino acids. The ends were cut back, 1 base at V and 0 bases at J, with 13 bases in the middle. CDR1 and CDR2 from the germline V gene are SGHTA and FQGNSA. Donors in Cohort 3 counted as recovered after two negative PCRs, clearance, or symptom resolution. Specimen: PBMCs or T cells enriched from blood (not recorded which). The clonotype was recovered from a woman aged 45-65 years who had recovered from COVID-19. The rearrangement links TRBV7-2 to TRBJ2-7; maybe TRBD1 (5 bases). CDR3 region: CASSLDFMTDSYEQYF. The CDR3 DNA reads TGTGCCAGCAGCTTAGATTTTATGACAGACTCCTACGAGCAGTACTTC.